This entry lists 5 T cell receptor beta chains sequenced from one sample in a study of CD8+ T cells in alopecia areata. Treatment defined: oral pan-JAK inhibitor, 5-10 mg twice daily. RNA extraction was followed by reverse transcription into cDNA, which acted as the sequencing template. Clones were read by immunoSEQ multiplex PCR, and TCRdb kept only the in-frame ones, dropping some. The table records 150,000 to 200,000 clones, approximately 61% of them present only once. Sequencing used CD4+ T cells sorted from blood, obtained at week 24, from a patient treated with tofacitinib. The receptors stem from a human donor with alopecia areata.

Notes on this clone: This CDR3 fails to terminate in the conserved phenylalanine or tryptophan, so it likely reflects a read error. The CDR3 DNA follows: TGTGCCTGGAACCGAGGGATGAAGGGGACTGAAGCTTTCCTT. Residues: CAWNRGMKGTEAFL. The chain uses TRBV30 and TRBJ1-1; D perhaps matches TRBD1 (5 bases). CDR1 is GTSNPN and CDR2 is SVGIG in the germline V gene (reference sequence). V was shortened by 4 bases and J by 5 bases, with 17 bases between the two germline ends. The CDR3 runs to 14 residues.

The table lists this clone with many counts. The CDR3 nucleotides are TGTGCCAGCAGCTTTAGCGGGGGGTTAAATGAGCAGTTCTTC. Translating gives CASSFSGGLNEQFF. The gene calls are TRBV7-2 and TRBJ2-1, with 10 nucleotides matching TRBD2. V shed 3 bases, J shed 7 bases, and the junction held 3 bases outside the gene matches. CDR1 is SGHTA and CDR2 is FQGNSA in the germline V gene. The length of the CDR3 is 14 residues.

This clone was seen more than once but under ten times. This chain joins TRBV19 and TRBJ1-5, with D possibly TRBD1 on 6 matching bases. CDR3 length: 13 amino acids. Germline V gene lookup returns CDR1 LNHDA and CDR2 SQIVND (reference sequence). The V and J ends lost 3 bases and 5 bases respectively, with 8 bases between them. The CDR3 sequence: CASSMRGDQPQHF. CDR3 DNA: TGTGCCAGTAGTATGAGGGGGGATCAGCCCCAGCATTTT.

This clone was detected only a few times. The CDR3 reads CASSRGTGLRETQYF. The CDR3, as DNA: TGTGCCAGCAGCCGAGGGACAGGGTTGCGCGAGACCCAGTACTTC. V and J are TRBV11-3 and TRBJ2-5; 9 bases fit TRBD1. V shed 5 bases and J 5 bases; nucleotides not matched to a gene: 9. CDR3 length equals 15 residues. Per germline, CDR1 SGHNT and CDR2 YENEEA.

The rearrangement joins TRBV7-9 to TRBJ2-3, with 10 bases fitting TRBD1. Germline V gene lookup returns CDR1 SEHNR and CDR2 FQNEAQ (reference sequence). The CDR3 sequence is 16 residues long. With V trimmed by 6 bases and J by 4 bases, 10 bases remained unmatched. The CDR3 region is CASREDRDRGADTQYF. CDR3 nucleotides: TGTGCCAGCAGGGAAGACCGGGACAGGGGCGCAGATACGCAGTATTTT.